This record covers a single T cell receptor beta chain. V lost 4 bases to trimming and J lost 6 bases, with 6 bases between them. Germline V gene data show CDR1 as MNHEY and CDR2 as SVGEGT. CDR3 length equals 11 residues. This entry comes from a study of blood T cell repertoires in COVID-19. Study context: Samples of COVID-19 (acute and convalescent) were obtained from the United States, Italy and Spain. PBMCs, B-cell-depleted T cells, or T cells provided the cDNA or gDNA that made up the material.

In the source study's methods: Amplification from reference gene primers served as the basis for estimated nucleated cell counts. Repertoires were generated with immunoSEQ multiplex PCR, while TCRdb's copy carries only in-frame clones and drops some. The DNA was the basis for D and trimming; V, J and clone size are from that table. The table has around 100,000 clones, around 84% seen once. Sequences were obtained from peripheral blood. The gene calls are TRBV6-2 or TRBV6-3 and TRBJ1-2; D gene uncertain. The source is a human donor in a cohort sampled during active COVID-19. DNA for the CDR3: TGTGCCAGCAGTTTTTTAGATGGCTACACCTTC. Translated, it gives CASSFLDGYTF.